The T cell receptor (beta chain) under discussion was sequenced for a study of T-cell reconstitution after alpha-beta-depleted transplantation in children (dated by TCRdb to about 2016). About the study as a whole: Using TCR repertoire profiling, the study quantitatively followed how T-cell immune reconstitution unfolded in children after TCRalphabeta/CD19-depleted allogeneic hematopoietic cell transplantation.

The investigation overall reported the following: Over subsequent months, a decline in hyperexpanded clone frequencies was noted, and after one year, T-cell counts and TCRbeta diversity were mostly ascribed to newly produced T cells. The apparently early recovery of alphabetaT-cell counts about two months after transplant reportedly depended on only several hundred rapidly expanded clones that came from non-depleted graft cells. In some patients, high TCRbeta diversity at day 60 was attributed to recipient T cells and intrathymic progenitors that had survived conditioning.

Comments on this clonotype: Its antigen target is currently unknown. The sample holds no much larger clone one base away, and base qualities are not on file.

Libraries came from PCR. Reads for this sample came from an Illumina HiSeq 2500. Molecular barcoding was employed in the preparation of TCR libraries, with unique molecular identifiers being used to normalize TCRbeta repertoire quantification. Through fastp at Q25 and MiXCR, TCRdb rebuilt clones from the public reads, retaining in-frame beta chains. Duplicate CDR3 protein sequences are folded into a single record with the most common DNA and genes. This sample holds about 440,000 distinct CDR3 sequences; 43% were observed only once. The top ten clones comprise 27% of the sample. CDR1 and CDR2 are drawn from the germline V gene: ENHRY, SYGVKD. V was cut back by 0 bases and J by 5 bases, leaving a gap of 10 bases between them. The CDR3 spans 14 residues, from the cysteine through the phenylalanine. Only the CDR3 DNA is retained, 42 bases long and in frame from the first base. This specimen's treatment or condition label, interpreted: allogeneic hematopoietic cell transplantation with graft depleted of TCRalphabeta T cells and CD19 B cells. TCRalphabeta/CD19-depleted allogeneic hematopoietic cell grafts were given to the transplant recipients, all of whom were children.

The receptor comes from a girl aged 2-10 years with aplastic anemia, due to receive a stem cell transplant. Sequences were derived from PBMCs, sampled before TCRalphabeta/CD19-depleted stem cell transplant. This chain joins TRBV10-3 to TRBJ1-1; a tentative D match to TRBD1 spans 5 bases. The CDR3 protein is CAISESGVVTEAFF. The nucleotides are TGTGCCATCAGTGAGTCGGGGGTGGTAACTGAAGCTTTCTTT.